Following are 14 T cell receptor beta chains from one sample sequenced in a study of OX40 agonist ivuxolimab in advanced cancers. Assay used: immunoSEQ multiplex PCR; TCRdb lists only in-frame clones, some missing. This table has 15,000 to 20,000 clones, around 86% appearing once. This material consisted of CD4+ or CD8+ T cells sorted from blood, taken in a trial of the OX40 agonist ivuxolimab. The receptors stem from an adult with an advanced solid tumor such as melanoma, head and neck, liver or kidney cancer.

By frequency in the sample, this clone is medium-sized. The chain joins TRBV27 to TRBJ2-1; 9 bases match TRBD2. Per germline, CDR1 MNHEY and CDR2 SMNVEV (reference sequence). The V gene end was trimmed by 10 bases and the J gene end by 11 bases; junction bases not matched to a gene: 9. The CDR3 runs 12 residues. The CDR3 is CATLAASGKQFF. The CDR3 DNA sequence: TGTGCCACACTGGCCGCTAGCGGGAAGCAGTTCTTC.

This chain joins TRBV9 and TRBJ2-6; the D is unclear. Germline assignment: CDR1 SGDLS and CDR2 YYNGEE. The CDR3 runs 14 residues. V was trimmed by 5 bases and J by 0 bases, leaving 6 bases between them. CDR3 DNA: TGTGCCAGCAGTCTGACCTCTGGGGCCAACGTCCTGACTTTC. Protein product: CASSLTSGANVLTF.

This clone was seen a single time. The V and J genes are TRBV27 and TRBJ2-7; TRBD1 aligns across 8 bases. V trimming: 6 bases; J trimming: 3 bases; junction bases outside the gene matches: 4. Germline V gives CDR1 MNHEY, CDR2 SMNVEV (reference sequence). CDR3 length equals 13 residues. CDR3 in DNA: TGTGCCAGCAGCCGAGACAGGGGCTACGAGCAGTACTTC. Amino acids: CASSRDRGYEQYF.

Only a few counts were recorded for this clone. V usage is TRBV9 and J usage is TRBJ1-1, with D unresolved. CDR3 size: 13 residues. Germline V CDR1 and CDR2: SGDLS, YYNGEE. V lost 3 bases, J lost 6 bases, and 12 bases lay in between. The CDR3 is CASSAVLAAEAFF. CDR3 bases: TGTGCCAGCAGCGCGGTCCTTGCCGCTGAAGCTTTCTTT.

The rearrangement uses TRBV4-3 and TRBJ2-7, with 8 bases fitting TRBD2. The CDR3 contains 15 residues. Germline loops: CDR1 LGHNA, CDR2 YSLEER. J lost 5 bases, V lost 4 bases, and 10 bases had no gene match. CDR3 region: CASSRGSSGTDEQYF. DNA for the CDR3: TGCGCCAGCAGCCGGGGGAGTAGCGGGACGGACGAGCAGTACTTC.

The rearrangement joins TRBV6-6 to TRBJ2-1; possibly TRBD2 for D (7 bases). From germline, CDR1 is MNHNY and CDR2 SVGAGI (reference sequence). Deletions cut 1 base from V and 6 bases from J, with 13 bases between. The CDR3 spans 15 residues. The chain's CDR3 is CASSYYTGRANEQFF. CDR3 bases: TGTGCCAGCAGTTACTATACAGGGAGGGCCAATGAGCAGTTCTTC.

The gene calls are TRBV4-1 and TRBJ2-1; TRBD1 matches at 9 bases. The CDR3 runs to 15 residues. Per the germline V gene, CDR1 is MGHRA and CDR2 is YSYEKL. V dropped 2 bases and J dropped 7; count of bases not matched to a gene: 6. As DNA, the CDR3 is TGCGCCAGCAGCCAAACAGGGGGCATTGGTAATGAGCAGTTCTTC. Its translation: CASSQTGGIGNEQFF.

This chain uses TRBV4-2 with TRBJ1-5; TRBD1 aligns across 8 bases. Trimming removed 2 bases from V and 5 bases from J; junction bases left unmatched: 5. The CDR3 contains 15 residues. From germline, CDR1 is LGHNA and CDR2 YNFKEQ. CDR3 nucleotide sequence: TGTGCCAGCAGCCAACCTGACAGGGGCGATCAGCCCCAGCATTTT. It yields the protein CASSQPDRGDQPQHF.

This rearrangement joins TRBV28 to TRBJ1-5; TRBD1 agrees at 9 bases. The V and J ends lost 4 bases and 0 bases, in that order; junction bases with no gene match: 13. The CDR3 contains 19 residues. CDR1 is MDHEN and CDR2 is SYDVKM in the germline V gene. Written as DNA, the CDR3 is TGTGCCAGCAGTTACCACCCGTGGACAGGGGAATATAGCAATCAGCCCCAGCATTTT. This codes for CASSYHPWTGEYSNQPQHF. The full variable domain, rest sourced from reference TRBV28 and TRBJ1-5, is DVKVTQSSRYLVKRTGEKVFLECVQDMDHENMFWYRQDPGLGLRLIYFSYDVKMKEKGDIPEGYSVSREKKERFSLILESASTNQTSMYLCASSYHPWTGEYSNQPQHFGDGTRLSIL.

The gene calls are TRBV10-3 and TRBJ2-5; 7 bases are shared with TRBD2. CDR1 is ENHRY, CDR2 SYGVKD, per germline. Trimming took 0 bases from V and 1 from J; bases not matched to a gene: 5. The CDR3 runs 16 residues. The CDR3 protein is CAISESGGGIQETQYF. CDR3 in DNA: TGTGCCATCAGTGAGTCAGGCGGGGGAATCCAAGAGACCCAGTACTTC.

The genes are TRBV7-2 and TRBJ2-7; 10 positions agree with TRBD2. V trimming: 5 bases; J trimming: 3 bases; junction bases outside the gene matches: 10. CDR3 size: 16 residues. The V gene's germline CDR1 is SGHTA and CDR2 FQGNSA. CDR3 amino acids: CASSPITGTSVYEQYF. For the CDR3, the DNA is TGTGCCAGCAGCCCGATTACCGGGACTAGCGTCTACGAGCAGTACTTC.

The V call is TRBV5-5, the J call TRBJ1-3; D may be TRBD1 (6 bases). This CDR3 is built from 16 residues. Between the trimmed V and J ends, which lost 3 bases and 3 bases, there was a span of 16 bases. Germline V gene sequence: CDR1 SGHKS, CDR2 YYEKEE (reference sequence). The chain's CDR3 is CASSSPGHRDGNTIYF. The CDR3 bases are TGTGCCAGCAGCTCTCCGGGACATCGTGATGGAAACACCATATATTTT.

The chain combines TRBV5-3 with TRBJ2-7; D perhaps matches TRBD2 (5 bases). TRBV5-3 is an ORF, with its function uncertain. The V gene lost 8 bases and the J gene lost 3 bases, with 9 bases spanning the gap. The CDR3 covers 11 residues. CDR3 nucleotides: TGTGCCAGCTCGGCGGGCTACGAGCAGTACTTC. Translated: CASSAGYEQYF.

The sample holds one count of this clone. V usage is TRBV7-6 and J usage is TRBJ2-1; D assignment may be TRBD1 or TRBD2 (6 bases each). Germline CDR1 and CDR2: SGHVS and FNYEAQ. The CDR3 has 16 amino acids. V shed 2 bases and J shed 3 bases, with 14 bases lying between them. This CDR3 reads CASSLNPGADYNEQFF. In nucleotides, the CDR3 is TGTGCCAGCAGCTTAAATCCGGGGGCCGACTACAATGAGCAGTTCTTC.